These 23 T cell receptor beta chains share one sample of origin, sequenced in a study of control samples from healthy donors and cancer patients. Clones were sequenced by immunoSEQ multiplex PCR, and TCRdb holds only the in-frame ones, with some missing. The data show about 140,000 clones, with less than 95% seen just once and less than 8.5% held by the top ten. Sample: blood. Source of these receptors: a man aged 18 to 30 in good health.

CDR3 DNA: TGTGCCAGCAGCGTAGCCCACGACAGGTCTGAAGCTTTCTTT. Amino acid sequence: CASSVAHDRSEAFF. The V gene is TRBV9, the J gene TRBJ1-1, with D perhaps matching TRBD1 (6 bases). This CDR3 has 14 amino acids. Germline V gene data show CDR1 as SGDLS and CDR2 as YYNGEE. V was shortened by 0 bases and J by 6 bases, with 12 bases between the two germline ends.

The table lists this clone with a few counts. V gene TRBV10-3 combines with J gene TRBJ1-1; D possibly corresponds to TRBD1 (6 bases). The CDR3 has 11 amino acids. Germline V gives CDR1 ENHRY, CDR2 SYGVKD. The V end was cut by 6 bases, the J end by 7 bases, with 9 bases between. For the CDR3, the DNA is TGTGCCATCAGGGACAGCTATGAAGCTTTCTTT. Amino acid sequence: CAIRDSYEAFF.

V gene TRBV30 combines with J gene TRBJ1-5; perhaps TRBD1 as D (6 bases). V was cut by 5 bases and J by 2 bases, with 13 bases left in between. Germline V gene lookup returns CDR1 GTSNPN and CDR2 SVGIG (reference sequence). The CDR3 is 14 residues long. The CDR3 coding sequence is TGTGCCTGGGGACAGCCTTTGCGCAATCAGCCCCAGCATTTT. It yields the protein CAWGQPLRNQPQHF.

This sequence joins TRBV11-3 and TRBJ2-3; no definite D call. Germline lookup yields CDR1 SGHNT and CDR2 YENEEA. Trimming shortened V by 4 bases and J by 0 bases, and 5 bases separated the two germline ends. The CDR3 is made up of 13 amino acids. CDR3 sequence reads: CASSSGSTDTQYF. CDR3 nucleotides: TGTGCCAGCAGCTCCGGAAGCACAGATACGCAGTATTTT.

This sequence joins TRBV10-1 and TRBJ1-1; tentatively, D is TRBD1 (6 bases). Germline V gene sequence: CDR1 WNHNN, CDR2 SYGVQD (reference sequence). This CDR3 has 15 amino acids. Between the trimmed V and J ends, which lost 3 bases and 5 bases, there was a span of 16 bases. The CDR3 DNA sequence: TGCGCCAGCAGTGAATTAGGGGGGCGGGCAACTGAAGCTTTCTTT. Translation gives CASSELGGRATEAFF.

The CDR3 loop reads CASSSRPVGNSPLHF. The DNA for the CDR3 is TGTGCCAGCAGTTCGCGACCCGTGGGTAATTCACCCCTCCACTTT. J is TRBJ1-6 and V is TRBV6-6; D gene ambiguous. The CDR3 sequence is 15 residues long. Germline V lookup: CDR1 MNHNY, CDR2 SVGAGI (reference sequence). V was cut by 4 bases and J by 6 bases, with 13 bases left in between.

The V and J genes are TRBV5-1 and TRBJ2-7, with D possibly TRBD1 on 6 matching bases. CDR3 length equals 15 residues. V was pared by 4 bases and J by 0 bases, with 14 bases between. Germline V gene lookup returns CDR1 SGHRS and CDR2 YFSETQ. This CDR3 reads CASSIGQLGSYEQYF. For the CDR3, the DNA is TGCGCCAGCAGCATTGGACAGTTAGGCTCCTACGAGCAGTACTTC. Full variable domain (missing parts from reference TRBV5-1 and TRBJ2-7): KAGVTQTPRYLIKTRGQQVTLSCSPISGHRSVSWYQQTPGQGLQFLFEYFSETQRNKGNFPGRFSGRQFSNSRSEMNVSTLELGDSALYLCASSIGQLGSYEQYFGPGTRLTVT.

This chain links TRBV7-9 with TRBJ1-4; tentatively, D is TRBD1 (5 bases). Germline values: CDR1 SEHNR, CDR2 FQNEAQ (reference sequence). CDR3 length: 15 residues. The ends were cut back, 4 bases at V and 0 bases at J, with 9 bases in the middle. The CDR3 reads CASSWPRATNEKLFF. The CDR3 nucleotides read TGTGCCAGCAGCTGGCCCAGGGCAACTAATGAAAAACTGTTTTTT. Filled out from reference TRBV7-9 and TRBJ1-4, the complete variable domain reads DTGVSQNPRHKITKRGQNVTFRCDPISEHNRLYWYRQTLGQGPEFLTYFQNEAQLEKSRLLSDRFSAERPKGSFSTLEIQRTEQGDSAMYLCASSWPRATNEKLFFGSGTQLSVL.

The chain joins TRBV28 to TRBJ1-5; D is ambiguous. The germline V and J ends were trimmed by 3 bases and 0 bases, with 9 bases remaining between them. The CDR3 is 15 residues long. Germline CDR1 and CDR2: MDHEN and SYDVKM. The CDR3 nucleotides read TGTGCCAGCAGTTTTGAGGATTATAGCAATCAGCCCCAGCATTTT. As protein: CASSFEDYSNQPQHF.

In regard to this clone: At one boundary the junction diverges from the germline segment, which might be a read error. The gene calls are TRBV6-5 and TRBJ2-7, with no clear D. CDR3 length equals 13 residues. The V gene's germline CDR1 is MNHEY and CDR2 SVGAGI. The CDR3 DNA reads TGTGCCAGCAGTGACTCTAACAGCTACGAGCAGTACTTC. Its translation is CASSDSNSYEQYF.

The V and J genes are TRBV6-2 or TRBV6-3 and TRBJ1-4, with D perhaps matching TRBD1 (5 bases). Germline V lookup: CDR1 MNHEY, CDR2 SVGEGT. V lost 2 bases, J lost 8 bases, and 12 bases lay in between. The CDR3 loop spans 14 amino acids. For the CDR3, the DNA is TGTGCCAGCAGTTACGGTGACAGACCGGAAAAACTGTTTTTT. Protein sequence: CASSYGDRPEKLFF.

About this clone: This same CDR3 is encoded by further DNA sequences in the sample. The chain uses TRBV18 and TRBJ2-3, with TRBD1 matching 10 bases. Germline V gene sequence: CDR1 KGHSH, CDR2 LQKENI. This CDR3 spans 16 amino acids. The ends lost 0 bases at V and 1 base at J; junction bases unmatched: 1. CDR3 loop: CASSPPTGGGTDTQYF. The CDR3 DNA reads TGTGCCAGCTCACCACCGACAGGGGGCGGCACAGATACGCAGTATTTT. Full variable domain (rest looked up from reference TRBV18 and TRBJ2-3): NAGVMQNPRHLVRRRGQEARLRCSPMKGHSHVYWYRQLPEEGLKFMVYLQKENIIDESGMPKERFSAEFPKEGPSILRIQQVVRGDSAAYFCASSPPTGGGTDTQYFGPGTRLTVL.

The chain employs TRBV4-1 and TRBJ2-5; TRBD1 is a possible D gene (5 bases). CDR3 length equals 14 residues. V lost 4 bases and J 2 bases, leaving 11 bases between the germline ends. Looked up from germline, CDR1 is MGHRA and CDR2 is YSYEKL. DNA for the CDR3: TGCGCCAGCAGCCCCCTTCAGGGACAAGAGACCCAGTACTTC. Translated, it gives CASSPLQGQETQYF.

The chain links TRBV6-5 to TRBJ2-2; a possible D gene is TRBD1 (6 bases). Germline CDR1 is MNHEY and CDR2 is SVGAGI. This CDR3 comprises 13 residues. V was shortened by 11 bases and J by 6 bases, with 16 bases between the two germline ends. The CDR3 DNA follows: TGTGCCCCAGAGTACAGGGCCGCCGGGGAGCTGTTTTTT. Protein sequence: CAPEYRAAGELFF.

This chain's CDR3 is CASSLPRRGDYSNQPQHF. The CDR3 DNA is TGTGCCAGCAGTTTACCCCGCAGGGGGGATTATAGCAATCAGCCCCAGCATTTT. The chain is built from TRBV28 and TRBJ1-5; 7 bases match TRBD1. Losses at the gene ends were 2 bases for V and 0 bases for J; bases not matched to a gene: 10. Germline lookup yields CDR1 MDHEN and CDR2 SYDVKM. This CDR3 is built from 18 residues.

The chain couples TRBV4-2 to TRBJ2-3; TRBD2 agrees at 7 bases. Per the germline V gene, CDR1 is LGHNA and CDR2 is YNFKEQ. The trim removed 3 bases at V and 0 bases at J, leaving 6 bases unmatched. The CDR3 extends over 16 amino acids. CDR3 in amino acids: CASSQAHSGSTDTQYF. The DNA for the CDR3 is TGTGCCAGCAGCCAGGCTCATAGCGGGAGCACAGATACGCAGTATTTT.

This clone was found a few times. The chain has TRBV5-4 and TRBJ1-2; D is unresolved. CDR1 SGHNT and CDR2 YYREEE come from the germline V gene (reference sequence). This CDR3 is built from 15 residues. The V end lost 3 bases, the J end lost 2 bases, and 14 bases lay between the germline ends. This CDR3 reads CASSSHQEANYGYTF. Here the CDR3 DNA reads TGTGCCAGCAGCTCCCACCAGGAGGCGAACTATGGCTACACCTTC. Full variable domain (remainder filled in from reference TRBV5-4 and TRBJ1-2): ETGVTQSPTHLIKTRGQQVTLRCSSQSGHNTVSWYQQALGQGPQFIFQYYREEENGRGNFPPRFSGLQFPNYSSELNVNALELDDSALYLCASSSHQEANYGYTFGSGTRLTVV.

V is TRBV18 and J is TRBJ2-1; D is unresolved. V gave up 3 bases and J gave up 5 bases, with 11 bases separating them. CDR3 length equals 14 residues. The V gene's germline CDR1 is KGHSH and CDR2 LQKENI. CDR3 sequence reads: CASSPASGNNEQFF. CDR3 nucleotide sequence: TGTGCCAGCTCACCGGCGTCAGGTAACAATGAGCAGTTCTTC.

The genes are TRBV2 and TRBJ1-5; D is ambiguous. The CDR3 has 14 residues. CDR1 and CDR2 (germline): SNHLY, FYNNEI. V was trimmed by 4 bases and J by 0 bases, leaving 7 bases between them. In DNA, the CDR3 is TGTGCCAGCAGTGGCGGAAATAGCAATCAGCCCCAGCATTTT. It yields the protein CASSGGNSNQPQHF.

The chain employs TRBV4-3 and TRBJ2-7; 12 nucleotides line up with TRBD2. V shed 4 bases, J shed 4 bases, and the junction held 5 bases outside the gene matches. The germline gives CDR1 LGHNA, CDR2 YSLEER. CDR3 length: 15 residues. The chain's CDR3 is CASSLNGLAGYEQYF. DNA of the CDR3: TGCGCCAGCAGCCTAAATGGACTAGCGGGGTACGAGCAGTACTTC.

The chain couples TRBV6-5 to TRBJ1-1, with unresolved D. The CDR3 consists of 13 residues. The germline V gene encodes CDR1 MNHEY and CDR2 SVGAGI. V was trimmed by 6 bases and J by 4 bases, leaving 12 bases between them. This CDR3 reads CASRQEAATEAFF. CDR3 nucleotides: TGTGCCAGCAGACAAGAGGCGGCCACTGAAGCTTTCTTT.

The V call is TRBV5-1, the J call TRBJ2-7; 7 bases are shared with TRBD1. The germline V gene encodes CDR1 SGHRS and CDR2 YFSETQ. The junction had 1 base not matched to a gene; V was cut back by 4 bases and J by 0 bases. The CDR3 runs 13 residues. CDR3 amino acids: CASSGDSSYEQYF. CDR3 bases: TGCGCCAGCAGCGGGGACAGCTCCTACGAGCAGTACTTC. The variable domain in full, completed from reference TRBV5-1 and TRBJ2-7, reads KAGVTQTPRYLIKTRGQQVTLSCSPISGHRSVSWYQQTPGQGLQFLFEYFSETQRNKGNFPGRFSGRQFSNSRSEMNVSTLELGDSALYLCASSGDSSYEQYFGPGTRLTVT.

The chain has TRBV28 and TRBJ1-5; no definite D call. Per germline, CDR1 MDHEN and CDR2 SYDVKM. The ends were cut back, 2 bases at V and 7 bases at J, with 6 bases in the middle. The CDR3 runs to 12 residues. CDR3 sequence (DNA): TGTGCCAGCAGTTTAGGAGGACAGCCCCAGCATTTT. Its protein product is CASSLGGQPQHF. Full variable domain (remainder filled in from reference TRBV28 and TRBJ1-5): DVKVTQSSRYLVKRTGEKVFLECVQDMDHENMFWYRQDPGLGLRLIYFSYDVKMKEKGDIPEGYSVSREKKERFSLILESASTNQTSMYLCASSLGGQPQHFGDGTRLSIL.